A selection of T cell receptor beta chains follows, all from one sample in a study of tumor-infiltrating lymphocytes in primary liver carcinoma. TCRdb called the multiplex PCR reads again in MiXCR, with one record for every CDR3 protein. The repertoire consists of around 80,000 distinct CDR3 sequences, with around 70% occurring once and the leading ten covering roughly a fifth. The sequenced sample consisted of liver tumor tissue from sampling region 1. Every receptor here comes from a man aged 40-55 years with primary liver carcinoma and hepatitis B virus infection. Each CDR3 is given with its conserved first and last residue. The size field is filled for only some rows; it gives once, few, many or a size class.

TRBV4-1,once,CATNLAGDVTGELFF
TRBV6-5,.,CVNSLGGANTEAFF
TRBV28,.,CARSLSKGVASGAVYEQYF
TRBV29-1,.,CSIEELNKETQYF
TRBV19,few,CASSIAGAQTQYF
TRBV5-1,.,CASSPPGLAVSSYEQHF
TRBV2,.,CVSSEASGAQPQHF
TRBV2,.,CASRGAITNEKLFF
TRBV6-2/TRBV6-3,.,CASSDGLAESDTQCF
TRBV7-9,.,CASSLSSGRDVLTDEQSF
TRBV6-6,.,CARNGDCSNQPQHF
TRBV14,.,CASSLSPRWNEQLF
TRBV10-1,.,CVSSDSGYGHETQYF
TRBV7-8,.,CASMGDTSYEQYF
TRBV6-5,once,CVNRSTSTGVYGYTF
TRBV10-3,.,CVISELDKGDATQYF
TRBV24-1,few,CATSDLGSYEQYF
TRBV29-1,.,CSGGTWYNEQFF
TRBV28,.,CASRPSLAENIQYF
TRBV6-5,.,CASSTGQGGDQYF
TRBV29-1,.,CNVEVQGETQYF
TRBV4-2,.,CASSQEQASNTGAFF
TRBV2,.,CASSRDQKNEQFF
TRBV10-3,.,CAISGLGDGQPQRF
TRBV10-3,.,CAISRDDYAQYF
TRBV30,many,CAWGDWGFTDTQYF
TRBV24-1,few,CATTLGPTSGRVPDTKYF
TRBV11-2,.,CSCQKTHLAYTEASF
TRBV2,.,CASSVHKVGETQYF
TRBV29-1,.,CSVVGSGAQETQYF
TRBV6-5,.,CASGFGASSGNTIYF
TRBV7-2,.,CASSLREPRTDTQYF
TRBV7-9,.,CASSSLVAGSGNTIYF
TRBV12-3/TRBV12-4,.,CASSRFTEAFF
TRBV11-2,few,CTSSLDRHETQYF
TRBV5-4,.,CASSFTGAKHEKLFF
TRBV29-1,many,CSVVENTEAFF
TRBV7-6,once,CASSKTVAGNEQFF
TRBV7-6,.,CASILAPGSSYNSPLHF
TRBV12-3/TRBV12-4,.,CVSTLREYCEQYF
TRBV12-3/TRBV12-4,many,CASQGSLKPTDTQYF
TRBV29-1,.,CSVETGSWQYF
TRBV6-6,.,CTSSYSGLAGDTGELFF
TRBV11-1,.,CAYSPPPEVRKDFHETQYF
TRBV13,.,CASSFYREAYGYTF
TRBV4-1,.,CASSQDRRGGGLMNTEAFF
TRBV19,.,CASSTSASTYEQYF